A selection of T cell receptor beta chains follows, all from one sample in a study of T cell responses to AZD1222 COVID-19 vaccine. Only in-frame clones appear in the TCRdb table, and some are missing; sequencing was by immunoSEQ multiplex PCR. The table records 95,000 to 150,000 clones, roughly 90% of them present only once. This sample comprised peripheral blood, obtained on day 0 of AZD1222 vaccination. These receptors all come from an adult in good health. The CDR3 runs from the conserved cysteine through the conserved F or W. The order of the fields is CDR3 DNA, CDR3 protein, D gene, V gene, J gene, CDR3 length, clone size. The D gene is left open where the match is weak. Not every row has a clone size; where given, it reads once, few, many or a size class.

CDR3nt: TGTGCCAGCAGTCGGCCCTCGGGGTCCAATGAGCAGTTCTTC
CDR3aa: CASSRPSGSNEQFF
d_gene: NA
v_gene: TRBV28
j_gene: TRBJ2-1
len: 14
abundance: NA

CDR3nt: TGTGCCAGCAGCTGGCGTATGGGACAGGGAGGCACTGAAGCTTTCTTT
CDR3aa: CASSWRMGQGGTEAFF
d_gene: TRBD1
v_gene: TRBV5-8
j_gene: TRBJ1-1
len: 16
abundance: NA

CDR3nt: TGTGCCAGCAGCCAGAGTAGGGCTCTAAACACCGGGGAGCTGTTTTTT
CDR3aa: CASSQSRALNTGELFF
d_gene: NA
v_gene: TRBV3-1/TRBV3-2
j_gene: TRBJ2-2
len: 16
abundance: NA

CDR3nt: TGTGCCAGCAGCTTAGCGGGTGGGGTGACCGGGGAGCTGTTTTTT
CDR3aa: CASSLAGGVTGELFF
d_gene: NA
v_gene: TRBV11-1
j_gene: TRBJ2-2
len: 15
abundance: NA

CDR3nt: TGTGCCAGCAGTTTATCATCTCCGTCCGGCGTCGACGAGCAGTACTTC
CDR3aa: CASSLSSPSGVDEQYF
d_gene: NA
v_gene: TRBV28
j_gene: TRBJ2-7
len: 16
abundance: NA

CDR3nt: TGTGCCAGCAGCGTGGACGCCGTCTCTGGAAACACCATATATTTT
CDR3aa: CASSVDAVSGNTIYF
d_gene: NA
v_gene: TRBV9
j_gene: TRBJ1-3
len: 15
abundance: NA

CDR3nt: TGCGCCAGCAGCTTGGCCGGTGCTAGTATATCGGAGACCCAGTACTTC
CDR3aa: CASSLAGASISETQYF
d_gene: NA
v_gene: TRBV5-1
j_gene: TRBJ2-5
len: 16
abundance: NA

CDR3nt: TGTGCCAGCAGCGTCAATGGGTCGCCTGGAAACACCATATATTTT
CDR3aa: CASSVNGSPGNTIYF
d_gene: NA
v_gene: TRBV27
j_gene: TRBJ1-3
len: 15
abundance: few

CDR3nt: TGTGCCACCAGTGATGCCGGTCAGCCCCAGCATTTT
CDR3aa: CATSDAGQPQHF
d_gene: NA
v_gene: TRBV24-1
j_gene: TRBJ1-5
len: 12
abundance: NA

CDR3nt: TGTGCCAGCAGTATCAACCTTTTGAACACTGAAGCTTTCTTT
CDR3aa: CASSINLLNTEAFF
d_gene: NA
v_gene: TRBV27
j_gene: TRBJ1-1
len: 14
abundance: NA

CDR3nt: TGTGCCACCAGCAGAGATTTGGTCTACGAGCAGTACTTC
CDR3aa: CATSRDLVYEQYF
d_gene: NA
v_gene: TRBV15
j_gene: TRBJ2-7
len: 13
abundance: NA

CDR3nt: TGTGCCAGCAGTGAATTTGGCTTCGACTATGGCTACACCTTC
CDR3aa: CASSEFGFDYGYTF
d_gene: NA
v_gene: TRBV25-1
j_gene: TRBJ1-2
len: 14
abundance: NA

CDR3nt: TGTGCCAGCAGCTATGAGGGGTTTACTGAAGCTTTCTTT
CDR3aa: CASSYEGFTEAFF
d_gene: NA
v_gene: TRBV11-2
j_gene: TRBJ1-1
len: 13
abundance: NA

CDR3nt: TGTGCCAGCCGGGGAGGGGGCGCGAAACTGTTTTTT
CDR3aa: CASRGGGAKLFF
d_gene: TRBD1
v_gene: TRBV6-5
j_gene: TRBJ1-4
len: 12
abundance: NA

CDR3nt: TGTGCCAGCAGCTTAGGTCAGGTTAGCTCCTACAATGAGCAGTTCTTC
CDR3aa: CASSLGQVSSYNEQFF
d_gene: NA
v_gene: TRBV11-3
j_gene: TRBJ2-1
len: 16
abundance: NA

CDR3nt: TGTGCCAGCAGCAATGGGGTGAGATGGTGCACTGAAGCTTTCTTT
CDR3aa: CASSNGVRWCTEAFF
d_gene: NA
v_gene: TRBV21-1
j_gene: TRBJ1-1
len: 15
abundance: NA

CDR3nt: TGTGCCAGCTCACCATCACAGGGTAGCACAGATACGCAGTATTTT
CDR3aa: CASSPSQGSTDTQYF
d_gene: NA
v_gene: TRBV18
j_gene: TRBJ2-3
len: 15
abundance: NA

CDR3nt: TGTGCCATCAGTGACGTCCTGGGCCAGGGGAACACAGATACGCAGTATTTT
CDR3aa: CAISDVLGQGNTDTQYF
d_gene: NA
v_gene: TRBV10-3
j_gene: TRBJ2-3
len: 17
abundance: NA

CDR3nt: TGTGCCAGCAGTCCCAGACTCTACAATGAGCAGTTCTTC
CDR3aa: CASSPRLYNEQFF
d_gene: NA
v_gene: TRBV2
j_gene: TRBJ2-1
len: 13
abundance: NA

CDR3nt: TGTGCCAGCAGCTTATTAACCGGGACACCTAGCAATCAGCCCCAGCATTTT
CDR3aa: CASSLLTGTPSNQPQHF
d_gene: NA
v_gene: TRBV7-8
j_gene: TRBJ1-5
len: 17
abundance: NA

CDR3nt: TGTGCCAGCAGCTCTCAGGCCTACAATGAGCAGTTCTTC
CDR3aa: CASSSQAYNEQFF
d_gene: NA
v_gene: TRBV12-3/TRBV12-4
j_gene: TRBJ2-1
len: 13
abundance: NA

CDR3nt: TGTGCCAGCAGCTTACCTGGGAGAAGGGGGCTGTCTCACGAGCAGTACTTC
CDR3aa: CASSLPGRRGLSHEQYF
d_gene: TRBD1
v_gene: TRBV11-3
j_gene: TRBJ2-7
len: 17
abundance: NA

CDR3nt: TGTGCCAGCAGTCTGACCCGACAGGCCTGGGTACGCTACACCTTC
CDR3aa: CASSLTRQAWVRYTF
d_gene: NA
v_gene: TRBV6-5
j_gene: TRBJ1-2
len: 15
abundance: NA

CDR3nt: TGTGCCAGCAGTTACCATAATAATAATGAGCAGTTCTTC
CDR3aa: CASSYHNNNEQFF
d_gene: NA
v_gene: TRBV6-5
j_gene: TRBJ2-1
len: 13
abundance: NA

CDR3nt: TGTGCCAGCAGCCAATTTACCAATCAGCCCCAGCATTTT
CDR3aa: CASSQFTNQPQHF
d_gene: NA
v_gene: TRBV14
j_gene: TRBJ1-5
len: 13
abundance: few

CDR3nt: TGTGCCAGCAGCCCCCAAGTTGCTAGCCCCAGCGAGCAGTTCTTC
CDR3aa: CASSPQVASPSEQFF
d_gene: NA
v_gene: TRBV5-8
j_gene: TRBJ2-1
len: 15
abundance: NA

CDR3nt: TGCGCCAGCAGCTTGGCCGGGACAGGGCGAAACACCGGGGAGCTGTTTTTT
CDR3aa: CASSLAGTGRNTGELFF
d_gene: TRBD1
v_gene: TRBV5-1
j_gene: TRBJ2-2
len: 17
abundance: NA

CDR3nt: TGTGCTAGTGGTCCGGACCGACAGGGAATTGGGTATGGCTACACCTTC
CDR3aa: CASGPDRQGIGYGYTF
d_gene: TRBD1
v_gene: TRBV12-5
j_gene: TRBJ1-2
len: 16
abundance: NA

CDR3nt: TGTGCCAGCAGCGAGGGTTCGGGACGCCATAATTCACCCCTCCACTTT
CDR3aa: CASSEGSGRHNSPLHF
d_gene: NA
v_gene: TRBV5-5
j_gene: TRBJ1-6
len: 16
abundance: NA

CDR3nt: TGTGCCAGCAGCTTAGGCCTAGCGGGAACCGGGGAGCTGTTTTTT
CDR3aa: CASSLGLAGTGELFF
d_gene: TRBD2
v_gene: TRBV5-6
j_gene: TRBJ2-2
len: 15
abundance: NA

CDR3nt: TGTGCCAGCCAAGGAGGCGGTCCTGGGAACTATGGCTACACCTTC
CDR3aa: CASQGGGPGNYGYTF
d_gene: NA
v_gene: TRBV6-5
j_gene: TRBJ1-2
len: 15
abundance: NA

CDR3nt: TGTGCCACCAGTGATCCAACGGGACCGAGGAACACTGAAGCTTTCTTT
CDR3aa: CATSDPTGPRNTEAFF
d_gene: NA
v_gene: TRBV24-1
j_gene: TRBJ1-1
len: 16
abundance: NA

CDR3nt: TGCGCCAGCAGCGGGGACAGGGGGTTAAGGGCTAACACTGAAGCTTTCTTT
CDR3aa: CASSGDRGLRANTEAFF
d_gene: TRBD1
v_gene: TRBV5-1
j_gene: TRBJ1-1
len: 17
abundance: NA

CDR3nt: TGCGCCAGCAGCCATTCCCCTGGCAGGGATAGGAGCAATCAGCCCCAGCATTTT
CDR3aa: CASSHSPGRDRSNQPQHF
d_gene: NA
v_gene: TRBV4-1
j_gene: TRBJ1-5
len: 18
abundance: NA

CDR3nt: TGTGCCAGCAGTCACAGGGACAGGGGGAGATATGGCTACACCTTC
CDR3aa: CASSHRDRGRYGYTF
d_gene: TRBD1
v_gene: TRBV25-1
j_gene: TRBJ1-2
len: 15
abundance: NA

CDR3nt: TGTGCCAGCAGCTTTTTCGGCAATCAGCCCCAGCATTTT
CDR3aa: CASSFFGNQPQHF
d_gene: NA
v_gene: TRBV7-2
j_gene: TRBJ1-5
len: 13
abundance: NA

CDR3nt: TGTGCCAGCAGTTTAGACGCCCCCGGGATTAGCAATCAGCCCCAGCATTTT
CDR3aa: CASSLDAPGISNQPQHF
d_gene: NA
v_gene: TRBV28
j_gene: TRBJ1-5
len: 17
abundance: NA

CDR3nt: TGTGCCAGCAGTTTTCGAGGGCTTGAAAAACTGTTTTTT
CDR3aa: CASSFRGLEKLFF
d_gene: NA
v_gene: TRBV27
j_gene: TRBJ1-4
len: 13
abundance: NA

CDR3nt: TGCAGCGTTGAAGTCCGGACAGGGAAAGAGACCCAGTACTTC
CDR3aa: CSVEVRTGKETQYF
d_gene: TRBD1
v_gene: TRBV29-1
j_gene: TRBJ2-5
len: 14
abundance: NA

CDR3nt: TGTGCCAGCGTCCCGAGACAGGGAGCTGGAAACACCATATATTTT
CDR3aa: CASVPRQGAGNTIYF
d_gene: TRBD1
v_gene: TRBV2
j_gene: TRBJ1-3
len: 15
abundance: NA

CDR3nt: TGTGCCAGCTCACCAGACGTAGGAGGGATCCAGCCCCAGCATTTT
CDR3aa: CASSPDVGGIQPQHF
d_gene: NA
v_gene: TRBV18
j_gene: TRBJ1-5
len: 15
abundance: NA

CDR3nt: TGTGCCAGCAGTGGGTGGGGGGGGAACACTGAAGCTTTCTTT
CDR3aa: CASSGWGGNTEAFF
d_gene: NA
v_gene: TRBV27
j_gene: TRBJ1-1
len: 14
abundance: NA

CDR3nt: TGTGCCAGCAGCTTTGGCACCAACACCGGGGAGCTGTTTTTT
CDR3aa: CASSFGTNTGELFF
d_gene: NA
v_gene: TRBV7-3
j_gene: TRBJ2-2
len: 14
abundance: NA

CDR3nt: TGTGCCAGCACCGTACAACTCGCTGGGGTTAGGCCCCAGCATTTT
CDR3aa: CASTVQLAGVRPQHF
d_gene: NA
v_gene: TRBV28
j_gene: TRBJ1-5
len: 15
abundance: NA

CDR3nt: TGTGCCAGCAGCTTAGTGGGACTAGCGGAACCTAGCACAGATACGCAGTATTTT
CDR3aa: CASSLVGLAEPSTDTQYF
d_gene: TRBD2
v_gene: TRBV7-9
j_gene: TRBJ2-3
len: 18
abundance: NA

CDR3nt: TGCGCCAGCAGCTTGGTAGGGGATGAGCAGTTCTTC
CDR3aa: CASSLVGDEQFF
d_gene: NA
v_gene: TRBV5-1
j_gene: TRBJ2-1
len: 12
abundance: NA

CDR3nt: TGCGCCAGCCAAGGCACCGGGGAGCTGTTTTTT
CDR3aa: CASQGTGELFF
d_gene: NA
v_gene: TRBV5-1
j_gene: TRBJ2-2
len: 11
abundance: NA

CDR3nt: TGTGCCAGCAGCCAAGTTCTAGTGGCAGGGTTTGAAAAACTGTTTTTT
CDR3aa: CASSQVLVAGFEKLFF
d_gene: NA
v_gene: TRBV3-1/TRBV3-2
j_gene: TRBJ1-4
len: 16
abundance: NA

CDR3nt: TGCGCCAGCAGATCCCTACCCCCGGACAATGAGCAGTTCTTC
CDR3aa: CASRSLPPDNEQFF
d_gene: NA
v_gene: TRBV5-1
j_gene: TRBJ2-1
len: 14
abundance: NA

CDR3nt: TGTGCCAGCAGCTTAGCGGGTCAGGACAATGAGCAGTTCTTC
CDR3aa: CASSLAGQDNEQFF
d_gene: NA
v_gene: TRBV7-9
j_gene: TRBJ2-1
len: 14
abundance: NA

CDR3nt: TGTGCCACCAGTTGGACTAGCGGGAGTCCCCTCGATGAGCAGTTCTTC
CDR3aa: CATSWTSGSPLDEQFF
d_gene: TRBD2
v_gene: TRBV24-1
j_gene: TRBJ2-1
len: 16
abundance: NA

CDR3nt: TGCGCCAGCAGCTCCCCCGGGGGGTGGGAGAACACCGGGGAGCTGTTTTTT
CDR3aa: CASSSPGGWENTGELFF
d_gene: TRBD2
v_gene: TRBV5-1
j_gene: TRBJ2-2
len: 17
abundance: NA

CDR3nt: TGTGCCAGCAGCGCGACAGGGCCCGGGTTCACTGAAGCTTTCTTT
CDR3aa: CASSATGPGFTEAFF
d_gene: TRBD1
v_gene: TRBV14
j_gene: TRBJ1-1
len: 15
abundance: NA

CDR3nt: TGTGCCAGCAGTGCAGTCTATGGCTACACCTTC
CDR3aa: CASSAVYGYTF
d_gene: NA
v_gene: TRBV5-6
j_gene: TRBJ1-2
len: 11
abundance: NA

CDR3nt: TGTGCCAGCAGCAGTCTAGCGCGAGAGACCCAGTACTTC
CDR3aa: CASSSLARETQYF
d_gene: NA
v_gene: TRBV11-2
j_gene: TRBJ2-5
len: 13
abundance: NA

CDR3nt: TGTGCCAGCAGTGATAAGGGGTGGGAGACCCAGTACTTC
CDR3aa: CASSDKGWETQYF
d_gene: NA
v_gene: TRBV2
j_gene: TRBJ2-5
len: 13
abundance: NA

CDR3nt: TGTGCCAGCAGCCCCACCCCAGGGGTGGATGGCTACACCTTC
CDR3aa: CASSPTPGVDGYTF
d_gene: NA
v_gene: TRBV7-9
j_gene: TRBJ1-2
len: 14
abundance: once

CDR3nt: TGTGCCAGCAGCGGCTTGGGGTTCTCGACCGGGGAGCTGTTTTTT
CDR3aa: CASSGLGFSTGELFF
d_gene: NA
v_gene: TRBV9
j_gene: TRBJ2-2
len: 15
abundance: NA

CDR3nt: TGCAGCGTTGATGAGACAGACAGGGGCGGTCGTAATGAGCAGTTCTTC
CDR3aa: CSVDETDRGGRNEQFF
d_gene: TRBD1
v_gene: TRBV29-1
j_gene: TRBJ2-1
len: 16
abundance: once